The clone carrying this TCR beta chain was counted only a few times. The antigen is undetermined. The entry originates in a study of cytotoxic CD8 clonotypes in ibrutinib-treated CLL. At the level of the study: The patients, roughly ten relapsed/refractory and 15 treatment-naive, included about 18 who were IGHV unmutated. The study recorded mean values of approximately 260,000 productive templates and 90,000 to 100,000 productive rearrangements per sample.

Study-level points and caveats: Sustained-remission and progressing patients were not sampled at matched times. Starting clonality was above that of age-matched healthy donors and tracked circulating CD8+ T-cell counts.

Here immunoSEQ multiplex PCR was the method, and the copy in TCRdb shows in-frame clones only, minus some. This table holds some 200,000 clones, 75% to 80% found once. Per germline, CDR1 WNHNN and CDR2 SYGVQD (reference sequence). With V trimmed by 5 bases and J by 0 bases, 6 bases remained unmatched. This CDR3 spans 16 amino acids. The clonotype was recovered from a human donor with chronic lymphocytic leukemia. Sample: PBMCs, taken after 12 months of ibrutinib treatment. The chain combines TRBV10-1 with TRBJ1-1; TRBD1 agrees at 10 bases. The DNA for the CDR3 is TGCGCCAGCAGTTCCTCGGACAGGGGGTTGAACACTGAAGCTTTCTTT. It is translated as CASSSSDRGLNTEAFF.